What follows are 30 T cell receptor beta chains derived from one specimen sequenced in a study of blood T cell repertoires in COVID-19. Measured with immunoSEQ multiplex PCR; TCRdb has only the in-frame clones, and not every one. The data contain fewer than 130,000 clones, 75% to 85% of them singletons. Sequences were obtained from peripheral blood. These receptors originate from a woman aged 60-75 years with acute or convalescent COVID-19.

The V call is TRBV28, the J call TRBJ1-1, with D uncertain. This CDR3 region has 13 residues. Between the trimmed V and J ends, which lost 6 bases and 3 bases, there was a span of 11 bases. Per the germline V gene, CDR1 is MDHEN and CDR2 is SYDVKM. CDR3 DNA sequence: TGTGCCAGCAGCCGGGTGAGGGACACTGAAGCTTTCTTT. It translates to CASSRVRDTEAFF.

This clone has only a few counts. This sequence joins TRBV3-1 (or the pseudogene TRBV3-2) and TRBJ1-2, with D hard to call. CDR3 length: 14 amino acids. Trimming took off 4 bases at V and 0 bases at J, with 9 bases between the two ends. The germline CDR1 and CDR2 sequences are LGHDT and YNNKEL (reference sequence). The CDR3 reads CASSRAQANYGYTF. The CDR3 DNA is TGTGCCAGCAGCCGGGCCCAAGCTAACTATGGCTACACCTTC.

This sequence joins TRBV11-3 and TRBJ1-1, with 12 bases lining up with TRBD1. CDR3 length: 18 residues. The germline CDR1 and CDR2 sequences are SGHNT and YENEEA. V was pared by 0 bases and J by 6 bases, with 11 bases of the junction left unmatched. The CDR3 region has the DNA TGTGCCAGCAGCTTAGAGCTCGGGACAGGGGGCATCTACGCTGAAGCTTTCTTT. It specifies CASSLELGTGGIYAEAFF.

The chain is built from TRBV7-6 and TRBJ1-4, with D possibly being TRBD1 (6 bases). Trimming left V 4 bases short and J 1 base short, with 19 bases between. This CDR3 comprises 18 residues. CDR1 and CDR2 from the germline V gene are SGHVS and FNYEAQ. CDR3 in amino acids: CASSSYRAALGTNEKLFF. The CDR3 nucleotides are TGTGCCAGCAGCTCTTACAGGGCCGCGCTTGGAACTAATGAAAAACTGTTTTTT.

In this sample, this clone turned up many times. The chain is built from TRBV7-9 and TRBJ2-5, with 11 positions matching TRBD1. Trimming removed 4 bases from V and 4 bases from J; junction bases left unmatched: 8. This CDR3 region has 16 residues. Germline V gives CDR1 SEHNR, CDR2 FQNEAQ (reference sequence). The CDR3 DNA follows: TGTGCCAGCAGCTCGCTTTCCGGGACAGGGGGAGAGACCCAGTACTTC. This gives the protein CASSSLSGTGGETQYF.

This clone has just a few counts. The chain recombines TRBV7-3 with TRBJ1-1; a possible D gene is TRBD1 (5 bases). CDR1 is SGHTA and CDR2 is FQGTGA in the germline V gene. Trimming removed 2 bases at V and 4 bases at J, with 11 bases between. The CDR3 covers 14 residues. The CDR3 loop reads CASSLQGGSTEAFF. CDR3 DNA: TGTGCCAGCAGCTTACAGGGTGGTTCCACTGAAGCTTTCTTT. Full variable domain (missing parts from reference TRBV7-3 and TRBJ1-1): GAGVSQTPSNKVTEKGKYVELRCDPISGHTALYWYRQSLGQGPEFLIYFQGTGAADDSGLPNDRFFAVRPEGSVSTLKIQRTERGDSAVYLCASSLQGGSTEAFFGQGTRLTVV.

The chain joins TRBV20-1 to TRBJ1-1; D is ambiguous. CDR1 is DFQATT, CDR2 SNEGSKA, per germline (reference sequence). Trimming stripped 6 bases from V and 3 bases from J, with 11 bases between. The CDR3 extends over 12 amino acids. CDR3: CSASQRDTEAFF. The CDR3 DNA reads as TGCAGTGCCAGTCAGAGGGACACTGAAGCTTTCTTT.

V gene TRBV30 combines with J gene TRBJ1-5, with 7 bases that match TRBD1. V was pared by 6 bases and J by 11 bases, with 13 bases of the junction left unmatched. Germline CDR1 reads GTSNPN; CDR2 reads SVGIG (reference sequence). The length of the CDR3 is 13 residues. The CDR3 DNA reads as TGTGCCTGTATTCAACAGGGGACTGGGGCCCAGCATTTT. Protein: CACIQQGTGAQHF.

This rearrangement joins TRBV5-1 to TRBJ1-3, with D maybe TRBD1 (6 bases). The germline gives CDR1 SGHRS, CDR2 YFSETQ. The V end lost 3 bases, the J end lost 1 base, and 8 bases lay between the germline ends. The CDR3 has 14 residues. CDR3 sequence (DNA): TGCGCCAGCAGCTGGACAGAGTCTGGAAACACCATATATTTT. Translated, it gives CASSWTESGNTIYF. The full variable domain, in which reference TRBV5-1 and TRBJ1-3 provide the parts outside the CDR3, is KAGVTQTPRYLIKTRGQQVTLSCSPISGHRSVSWYQQTPGQGLQFLFEYFSETQRNKGNFPGRFSGRQFSNSRSEMNVSTLELGDSALYLCASSWTESGNTIYFGEGSWLTVV.

The rearrangement uses TRBV12-2 and TRBJ1-5. TRBV12-2 corresponds to a pseudogene. The CDR3 contains 13 residues. CDR3 sequence reads: CASRVSRNQPQHF. The CDR3 DNA reads as TGTGCAAGTCGGGTGTCTCGGAATCAGCCCCAGCATTTT.

This CDR3 reads CASSREVGNYGYTF. The CDR3 nucleotides read TGTGCCAGCAGCCGCGAGGTCGGTAACTATGGCTACACCTTC. The genes are TRBV7-9 and TRBJ1-2; no reliable D call. Trimming removed 5 bases at V and 1 base at J, with 11 bases between. This CDR3 comprises 14 residues. Germline V gives CDR1 SEHNR, CDR2 FQNEAQ (reference sequence).

The V gene is TRBV11-2, the J gene TRBJ2-3, with D perhaps matching TRBD2 (6 bases). V was clipped by 1 base and J by 1 base, with 9 bases between them. The length of the CDR3 is 15 residues. The germline CDR1 and CDR2 sequences are SGHAT and FQNNGV. This CDR3 is CASSLAGGGTDTQYF. The CDR3 DNA reads as TGTGCCAGCAGCTTAGCTGGCGGGGGCACAGATACGCAGTATTTT.

The J gene is TRBJ1-5, the V gene TRBV7-6; 7 bases line up with TRBD1. The germline V gene has CDR1 SGHVS and CDR2 FNYEAQ. The CDR3 contains 15 residues. The V gene end was trimmed by 5 bases and the J gene end by 2 bases; junction bases not matched to a gene: 6. The CDR3 reads CASSPGDSGNQPQHF. The CDR3 nucleotides are TGTGCCAGCAGCCCCGGGGACAGTGGCAATCAGCCCCAGCATTTT.

The rearrangement joins TRBV4-3 to TRBJ2-2; possible D gene TRBD1, 5 bases. The V gene lost 1 base and the J gene lost 3 bases, with 9 bases spanning the gap. The CDR3 is 15 amino acids. Looked up from germline, CDR1 is LGHNA and CDR2 is YSLEER. The CDR3 nucleotides are TGCGCCAGCAGCCAAGGGGGCTTGGACACCGGGGAGCTGTTTTTT. This gives the protein CASSQGGLDTGELFF.

The count of this clone is one. CDR3 nucleotide sequence: TGTGCCAGCAGTTATGAACAGGGGTATGGCTACACCTTC. This sequence encodes CASSYEQGYGYTF. The chain uses TRBV6-5 and TRBJ1-2, with 7 bases matching TRBD1. Germline assignment: CDR1 MNHEY and CDR2 SVGAGI. Unmatched junction bases numbered 3, after V lost 3 bases and J lost 5 bases. The CDR3 runs 13 residues.

This clone occurred once. CDR3 DNA: TGTGCCAGCACCAGAGGGGGAAGCTCCTACGAGCAGTACTTC. Translating gives CASTRGGSSYEQYF. The gene calls are TRBV11-2 and TRBJ2-7, with a possible D match to TRBD1 (6 bases). Germline CDR1 SGHAT, CDR2 FQNNGV. V was shortened by 7 bases and J by 0 bases, with 13 bases between the two germline ends. This CDR3 contains 14 residues.

The chain links TRBV3-1 (or the pseudogene TRBV3-2) to TRBJ1-1; 9 bases are shared with TRBD1. The CDR3 length is 15 residues. Germline lookup yields CDR1 LGHDT and CDR2 YNNKEL (reference sequence). V lost 3 bases and J lost 1; bases outside the gene matches: 3. CDR3 loop: CASSQAGQGNTEAFF. The CDR3 DNA follows: TGTGCCAGCAGCCAGGCGGGACAGGGGAACACTGAAGCTTTCTTT.

The chain couples TRBV11-3 to TRBJ2-2, with D maybe TRBD2 (6 bases). The CDR3 covers 14 residues. Per germline, CDR1 SGHNT and CDR2 YENEEA. V was shortened by 3 bases and J by 5 bases, with 10 bases between the two germline ends. The CDR3 sequence: CASSFGGLTGELFF. The DNA for the CDR3 is TGTGCCAGCAGCTTTGGGGGGTTGACCGGGGAGCTGTTTTTT.

The chain carries TRBV4-3 and TRBJ1-3; D possibly corresponds to TRBD1 (5 bases). Per the germline V gene, CDR1 is LGHNA and CDR2 is YSLEER. V was clipped by 4 bases and J by 2 bases, with 15 bases between them. The CDR3 totals 16 residues. The CDR3 loop reads CASSPEPQGTGNTIYF. The CDR3 coding sequence is TGCGCCAGCAGCCCAGAACCGCAGGGCACTGGAAACACCATATATTTT.

The chain recombines TRBV7-3 with TRBJ2-3; the match to TRBD2 covers 15 bases. The germline CDR1 and CDR2 sequences are SGHTA and FQGTGA. Trimming took 5 bases from V and 5 from J; bases not matched to a gene: 8. This CDR3 region has 17 residues. DNA for the CDR3: TGTGCCAGCAGCCCACGGACTAGCGGGGGGGAGGTAGATACGCAGTATTTT. This codes for CASSPRTSGGEVDTQYF.

V is TRBV7-3 and J is TRBJ2-7, with TRBD1 as a possible D gene (6 bases). V lost 5 bases to trimming and J lost 3 bases, with 17 bases between them. This CDR3 region has 15 residues. CDR1 is SGHTA and CDR2 is FQGTGA in the germline V gene. CDR3 coding DNA: TGTGCCAGCAGCGCCCAACCGGGACATTACTACGAGCAGTACTTC. Translation gives CASSAQPGHYYEQYF.

V is TRBV6-6 and J is TRBJ1-6; D not resolved. Per the germline V gene, CDR1 is MNHNY and CDR2 is SVGAGI (reference sequence). This CDR3 comprises 16 residues. Trimming cost V 3 bases and J 7 bases, with 16 bases left between them. The CDR3 DNA follows: TGTGCCAGCAGTTATACGGGCCAAACGGGGAATTCACCCCTCCACTTT. Translated, it gives CASSYTGQTGNSPLHF.

The chain links TRBV2 to TRBJ1-1; 7 nucleotides agree with TRBD1. Germline CDR1 is SNHLY and CDR2 is FYNNEI. V shed 6 bases, J shed 5 bases, and the junction held 6 bases outside the gene matches. The CDR3 has 13 amino acids. CDR3 amino acids: CASRAGGTTEAFF. DNA for the CDR3: TGTGCCAGCAGGGCAGGGGGAACGACTGAAGCTTTCTTT.

This clone was picked up a small number of times. V gene TRBV7-2 combines with J gene TRBJ1-2; 7 positions match TRBD1. The CDR3 totals 14 residues. Per the germline V gene, CDR1 is SGHTA and CDR2 is FQGNSA. V lost 5 bases, J lost 7 bases, and 10 bases stayed unmatched. CDR3 amino acids: CASSTRTGTTGYTF. For the CDR3, the DNA is TGTGCCAGCAGCACTCGGACAGGAACTACTGGCTACACCTTC. The full variable domain, its missing parts supplied by reference TRBV7-2 and TRBJ1-2, is GAGVSQSPSNKVTEKGKDVELRCDPISGHTALYWYRQSLGQGLEFLIYFQGNSAPDKSGLPSDRFSAERTGGSVSTLTIQRTQQEDSAVYLCASSTRTGTTGYTFGSGTRLTVV.

The chain is built from TRBV5-1 and TRBJ1-4; 9 bases fit TRBD1. V shed 1 base, J shed 6 bases, and the junction held 4 bases outside the gene matches. CDR3 length equals 15 residues. Germline CDR1 reads SGHRS; CDR2 reads YFSETQ. The CDR3 sequence: CASSLMGQGDEKLFF. The CDR3 DNA reads TGCGCCAGCAGCTTGATGGGACAGGGTGATGAAAAACTGTTTTTT.

The rearrangement links TRBV2 to TRBJ1-5; D possibly corresponds to TRBD1 (6 bases). Trimming took off 1 base at V and 5 bases at J, with 9 bases between the two ends. The germline V gene encodes CDR1 SNHLY and CDR2 FYNNEI. The CDR3 has 14 residues. The CDR3 nucleotides read TGTGCCAGCAGTGAAGTGGCAGGGGATCAGCCCCAGCATTTT. Translation gives CASSEVAGDQPQHF.

The chain combines TRBV6-2 or TRBV6-3 with TRBJ1-1; D possibly corresponds to TRBD1 (5 bases). From germline, CDR1 is MNHEY and CDR2 SVGEGT. Deletions cut 4 bases from V and 2 bases from J, with 17 bases between. The CDR3 consists of 16 residues. DNA of the CDR3: TGTGCCAGCAGTTCCCGACAGACACGAATAAACACTGAAGCTTTCTTT. Translating it yields CASSSRQTRINTEAFF.

The chain uses TRBV25-1 and TRBJ1-4; D remains ambiguous. In germline, CDR1 is MGHDK, CDR2 SYGVNS. This CDR3 has 12 residues. CDR3 loop: CAVGEARKKLFF. Written as DNA, the CDR3 is TGTGCGGTCGGGGAGGCGAGGAAAAAACTGTTTTTT.

This chain joins TRBV5-1 and TRBJ1-1; no firm D call. Trimming shortened V by 0 bases and J by 4 bases, and 13 bases separated the two germline ends. The germline CDR1 and CDR2 sequences are SGHRS and YFSETQ. The CDR3 is made up of 15 amino acids. The CDR3 loop reads CASSLVPRPGTEAFF. For the CDR3, the DNA is TGCGCCAGCAGCTTGGTCCCACGGCCGGGCACTGAAGCTTTCTTT.

The chain is built from TRBV25-1 and TRBJ1-1; D not certain. The CDR3 is 13 amino acids. CDR1 MGHDK and CDR2 SYGVNS come from the germline V gene. V lost 7 bases and J 11 bases, leaving 20 bases between the germline ends. CDR3 sequence reads: CASIAGAERAAFF. CDR3 nucleotide sequence: TGTGCCAGCATCGCCGGAGCGGAAAGGGCGGCTTTCTTT.